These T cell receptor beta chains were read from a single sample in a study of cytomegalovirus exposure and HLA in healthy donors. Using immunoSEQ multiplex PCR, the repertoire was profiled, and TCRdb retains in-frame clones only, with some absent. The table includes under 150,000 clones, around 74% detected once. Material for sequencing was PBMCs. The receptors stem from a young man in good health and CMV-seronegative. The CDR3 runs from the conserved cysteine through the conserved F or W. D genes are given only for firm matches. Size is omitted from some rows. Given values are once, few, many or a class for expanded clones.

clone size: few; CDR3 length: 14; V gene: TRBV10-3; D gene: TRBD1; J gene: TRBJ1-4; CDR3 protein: CAIRGQGFREKLFF; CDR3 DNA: TGTGCCATCAGGGGACAGGGGTTTCGTGAAAAACTGTTTTTT
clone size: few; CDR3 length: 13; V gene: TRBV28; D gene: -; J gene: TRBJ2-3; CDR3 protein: CASSFDSTDTQYF; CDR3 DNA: TGTGCCAGCAGTTTCGACTCCACAGATACGCAGTATTTT
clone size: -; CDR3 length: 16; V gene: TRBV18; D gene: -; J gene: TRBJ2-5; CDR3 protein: CASSPPSGQIQETQYF; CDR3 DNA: TGTGCCAGCTCACCACCGAGTGGACAGATCCAGGAGACCCAGTACTTC
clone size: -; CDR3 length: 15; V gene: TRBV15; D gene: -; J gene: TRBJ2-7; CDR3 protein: CATSRGGTAVYEQYF; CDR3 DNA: TGTGCCACCAGCAGAGGCGGGACTGCCGTATACGAGCAGTACTTC
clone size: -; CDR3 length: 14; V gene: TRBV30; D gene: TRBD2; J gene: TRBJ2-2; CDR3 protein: CAESAGGDTGELFF; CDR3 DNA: TGTGCCGAGTCAGCGGGAGGGGACACCGGGGAGCTGTTTTTT
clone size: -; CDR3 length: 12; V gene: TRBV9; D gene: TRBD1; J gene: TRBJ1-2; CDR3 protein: CASSATGEGYTF; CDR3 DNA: TGTGCCAGCAGCGCGACAGGGGAAGGCTACACCTTC
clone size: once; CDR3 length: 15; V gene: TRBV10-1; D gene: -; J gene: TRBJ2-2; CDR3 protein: CASTLLQGSTGELFF; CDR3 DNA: TGCGCCAGCACCCTATTACAGGGAAGCACCGGGGAGCTGTTTTTT
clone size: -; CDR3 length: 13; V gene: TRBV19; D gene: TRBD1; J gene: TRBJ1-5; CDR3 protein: CASATGVNQPQHF; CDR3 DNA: TGTGCCAGCGCGACAGGGGTGAATCAGCCCCAGCATTTT
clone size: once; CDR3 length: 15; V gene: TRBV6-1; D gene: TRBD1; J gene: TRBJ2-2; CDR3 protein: CASRAGTGWTGELFF; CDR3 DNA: TGTGCCAGCAGGGCCGGGACAGGGTGGACCGGGGAGCTGTTTTTT
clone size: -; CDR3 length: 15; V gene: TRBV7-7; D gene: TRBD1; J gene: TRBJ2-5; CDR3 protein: CASSLGGTGLETQYF; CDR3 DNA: TGTGCTAGCAGCTTAGGTGGGACAGGGTTGGAGACCCAGTACTTC
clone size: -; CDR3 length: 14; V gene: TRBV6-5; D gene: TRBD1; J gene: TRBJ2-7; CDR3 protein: CASSDDRVSYEQYF; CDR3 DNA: TGTGCCAGCAGTGATGACAGGGTCTCATACGAGCAGTACTTC
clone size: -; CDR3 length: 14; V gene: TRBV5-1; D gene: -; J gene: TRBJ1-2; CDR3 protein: CASSFHGANYGYTF; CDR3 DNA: TGCGCCAGCAGCTTCCACGGAGCTAACTATGGCTACACCTTC
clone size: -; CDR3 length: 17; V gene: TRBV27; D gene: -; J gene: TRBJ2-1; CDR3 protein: CASSRSGYRVGSNEQFF; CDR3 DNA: TGTGCCAGCAGCCGGAGCGGTTACAGGGTCGGGTCCAATGAGCAGTTCTTC
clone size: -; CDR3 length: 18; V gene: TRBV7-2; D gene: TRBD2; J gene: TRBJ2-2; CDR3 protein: CASSLVGLAGGLSGELFF; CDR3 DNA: TGTGCCAGCAGCTTAGTGGGACTAGCGGGGGGGCTTTCCGGGGAGCTGTTTTTT
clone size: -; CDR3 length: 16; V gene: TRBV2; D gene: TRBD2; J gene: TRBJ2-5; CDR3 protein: CASSEEASGNQETQYF; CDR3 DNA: TGTGCCAGCAGTGAAGAGGCTAGCGGTAATCAAGAGACCCAGTACTTC
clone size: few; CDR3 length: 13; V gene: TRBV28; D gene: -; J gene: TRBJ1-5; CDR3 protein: CASRGGSNQPQHF; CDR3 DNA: TGTGCCAGCAGGGGGGGTAGCAATCAGCCCCAGCATTTT
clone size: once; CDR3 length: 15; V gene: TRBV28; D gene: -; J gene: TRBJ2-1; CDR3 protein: CASSPQGEVRNEQFF; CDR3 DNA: TGTGCCAGCAGTCCCCAGGGGGAGGTTCGGAATGAGCAGTTCTTC
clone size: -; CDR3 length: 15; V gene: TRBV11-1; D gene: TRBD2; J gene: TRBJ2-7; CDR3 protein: CASSRPGLAPYEQYF; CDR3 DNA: TGTGCCAGCAGCAGACCGGGACTAGCGCCCTACGAGCAGTACTTC
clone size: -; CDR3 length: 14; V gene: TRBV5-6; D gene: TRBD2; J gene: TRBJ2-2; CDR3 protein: CASSQTSVTGELFF; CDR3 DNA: TGTGCCAGCAGCCAGACTAGCGTCACCGGGGAGCTGTTTTTT
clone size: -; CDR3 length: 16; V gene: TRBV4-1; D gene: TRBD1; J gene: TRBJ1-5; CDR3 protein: CASSQDMRQGNQPQHF; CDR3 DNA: TGCGCCAGCAGCCAAGACATGAGACAGGGGAATCAGCCCCAGCATTTT
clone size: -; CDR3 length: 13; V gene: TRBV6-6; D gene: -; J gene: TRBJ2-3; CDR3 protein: CASSYLPGDTQYF; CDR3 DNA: TGTGCCAGCAGTTACCTCCCGGGGGATACGCAGTATTTT
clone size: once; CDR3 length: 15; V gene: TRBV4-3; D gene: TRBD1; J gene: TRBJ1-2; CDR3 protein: CASSQQPTGMNGYTF; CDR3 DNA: TGCGCCAGCAGCCAGCAGCCGACAGGGATGAATGGCTACACCTTC
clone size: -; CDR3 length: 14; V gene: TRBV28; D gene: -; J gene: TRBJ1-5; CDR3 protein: CASSFQQGRQPQHF; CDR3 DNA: TGTGCCAGCAGTTTTCAGCAGGGTCGCCAGCCCCAGCATTTT
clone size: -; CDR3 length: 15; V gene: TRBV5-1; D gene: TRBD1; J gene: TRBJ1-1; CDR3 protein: CASSAGQVLNTEAFF; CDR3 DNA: TGCGCCAGCAGCGCGGGACAGGTCTTGAACACTGAAGCTTTCTTT